This T cell receptor beta chain was sequenced for a study of blood T cell repertoires in COVID-19. Across the study: Researchers got acute and convalescent COVID-19 samples from the United States, Italy and Spain. T cells, B-cell-depleted T cells, or PBMCs provided the cDNA or gDNA that served as material.

Seattle researchers signed up patients amid active infection and tracked them longitudinally. Repertoires were generated with immunoSEQ multiplex PCR, while TCRdb's copy carries only in-frame clones and drops some. Of approximately 330,000 clones detected, about 87% appear once; the ten largest clones hold roughly 8.9%. V shed 5 bases, J shed 4 bases, and the junction held 11 bases outside the gene matches. This CDR3 spans 15 amino acids. The V gene's germline CDR1 is GTSNPN and CDR2 SVGIG (reference sequence). What was sequenced was peripheral blood. This receptor was obtained from a man between 25 and 39 years old with COVID-19, enrolled during active disease. This chain links TRBV30 with TRBJ1-2; TRBD1 aligns across 9 bases. The CDR3 protein is CAWGRPGQGTYGYTF. The CDR3 DNA reads as TGTGCCTGGGGAAGACCGGGACAGGGAACCTATGGCTACACCTTC.